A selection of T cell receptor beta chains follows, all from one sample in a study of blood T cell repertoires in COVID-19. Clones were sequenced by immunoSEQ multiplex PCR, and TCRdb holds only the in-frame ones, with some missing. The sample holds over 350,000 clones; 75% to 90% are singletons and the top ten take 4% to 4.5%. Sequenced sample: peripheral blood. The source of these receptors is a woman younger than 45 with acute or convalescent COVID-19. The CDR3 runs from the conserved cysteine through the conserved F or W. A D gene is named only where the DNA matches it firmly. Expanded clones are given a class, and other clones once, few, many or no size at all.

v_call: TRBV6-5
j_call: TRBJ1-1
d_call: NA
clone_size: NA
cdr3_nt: TGTGCCAGCAGTTACCAGGGAGGGAACACTGAAGCTTTCTTT
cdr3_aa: CASSYQGGNTEAFF

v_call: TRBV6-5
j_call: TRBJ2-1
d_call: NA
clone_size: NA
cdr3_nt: TGTGCCAGCGTTGGGGGCCAGAACTACAATGAGCAGTTCTTC
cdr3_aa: CASVGGQNYNEQFF

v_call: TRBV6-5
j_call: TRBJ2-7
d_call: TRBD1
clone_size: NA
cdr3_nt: TGTGCCAGCAGGACAGGGGCATCCTACGAGCAGTACTTC
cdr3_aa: CASRTGASYEQYF

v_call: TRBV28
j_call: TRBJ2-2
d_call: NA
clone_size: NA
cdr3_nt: TGTGCCAGCAGTTTCAGGGGTGGGGAGCTGTTTTTT
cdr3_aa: CASSFRGGELFF

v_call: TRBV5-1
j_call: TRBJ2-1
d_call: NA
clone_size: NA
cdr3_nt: TGCGCCAGCAGCCTCGGGGGGCAACTCTCCTACAATGAGCAGTTCTTC
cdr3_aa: CASSLGGQLSYNEQFF

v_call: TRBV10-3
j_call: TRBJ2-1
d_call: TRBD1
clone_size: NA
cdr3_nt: TGTGCCACATCTAAACCCGGGACAGGGGATTACAATGAGCAGTTCTTC
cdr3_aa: CATSKPGTGDYNEQFF

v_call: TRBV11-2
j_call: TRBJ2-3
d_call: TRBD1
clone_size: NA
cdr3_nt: TGTGCCAGCAGCTTAGGGGGACAGGGACGGGATACGCAGTATTTT
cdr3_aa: CASSLGGQGRDTQYF

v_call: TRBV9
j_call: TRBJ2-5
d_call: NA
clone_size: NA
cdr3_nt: TGTGCCAGCAGCGCCGAGGGTTCCCGAGAGACCCAGTACTTC
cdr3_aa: CASSAEGSRETQYF

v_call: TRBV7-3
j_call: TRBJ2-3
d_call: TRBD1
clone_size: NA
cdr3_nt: TGTGCCAGCAGCCCGCGGACAGGATTTACAGATACGCAGTATTTT
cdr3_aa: CASSPRTGFTDTQYF

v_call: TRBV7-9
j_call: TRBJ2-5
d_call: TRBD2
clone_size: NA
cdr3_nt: TGTGCCAGCAGCCAGACTAGCGGGGGGCGTTTTAAAGAGACCCAGTACTTC
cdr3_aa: CASSQTSGGRFKETQYF

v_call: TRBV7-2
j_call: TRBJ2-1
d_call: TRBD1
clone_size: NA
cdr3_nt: TGTGCCAGCAGCCAAGGGACAGGGGGCTACGATGAGCAGTTCTTC
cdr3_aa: CASSQGTGGYDEQFF

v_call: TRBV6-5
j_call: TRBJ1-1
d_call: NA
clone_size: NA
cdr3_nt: TGTGCCAGCATGGGGGGGCCCCCAACTGAAGCTTTCTTT
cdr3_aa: CASMGGPPTEAFF

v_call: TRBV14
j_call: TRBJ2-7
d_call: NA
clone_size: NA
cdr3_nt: TGTGCCAGCAATAGAAGCCTAAGTCGGGAGAACGAGCAGTACTTC
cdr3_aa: CASNRSLSRENEQYF

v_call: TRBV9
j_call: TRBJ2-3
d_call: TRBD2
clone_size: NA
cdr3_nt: TGTGCCAGCAGTTTAGCGGGAAGCACAGATACGCAGTATTTT
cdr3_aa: CASSLAGSTDTQYF

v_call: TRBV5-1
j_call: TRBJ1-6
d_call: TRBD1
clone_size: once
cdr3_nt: TGCGCCAGCAGCCCCACAGGGGATAATTCACCCCTCCACTTT
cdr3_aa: CASSPTGDNSPLHF

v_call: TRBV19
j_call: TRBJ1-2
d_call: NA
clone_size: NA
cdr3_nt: TGTGCCAGTAGAAGGGGACACGAGGTATATGGCTACACCTTC
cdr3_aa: CASRRGHEVYGYTF

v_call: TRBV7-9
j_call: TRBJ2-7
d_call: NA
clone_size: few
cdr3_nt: TGTGCCAGCAGCTATACAGGGCCCTCCTACGAGCAGTACTTC
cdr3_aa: CASSYTGPSYEQYF

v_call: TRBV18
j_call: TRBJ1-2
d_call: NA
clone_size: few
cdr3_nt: TGTGCCAGCTCACCGCCGGGACTTAACTATGGCTACACCTTC
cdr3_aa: CASSPPGLNYGYTF

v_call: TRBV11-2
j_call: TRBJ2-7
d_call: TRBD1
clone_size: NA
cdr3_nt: TGTGCCAGCAGCTCTATTAGGGGGACAGGGGGCGAGACTTACGAGCAGTACTTC
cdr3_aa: CASSSIRGTGGETYEQYF

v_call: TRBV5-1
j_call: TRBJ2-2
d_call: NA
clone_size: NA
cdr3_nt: TGCGCCAGCAGCCCAACAGGCCTCACCGGGGAGCTGTTTTTT
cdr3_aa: CASSPTGLTGELFF

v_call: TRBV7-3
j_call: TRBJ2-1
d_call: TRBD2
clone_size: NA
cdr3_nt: TGTGCCAGCAGCTTCCGCGGGGGGTCCCCCTACAATGAGCAGTTCTTC
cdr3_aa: CASSFRGGSPYNEQFF

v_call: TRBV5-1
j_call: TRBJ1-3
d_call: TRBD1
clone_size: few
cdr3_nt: TGCGCCAGCAGCTTGGGTGGGACAGGACACTCTGGAAACACCATATATTTT
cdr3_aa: CASSLGGTGHSGNTIYF

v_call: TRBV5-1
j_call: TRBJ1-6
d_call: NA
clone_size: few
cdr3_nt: TGCGCCAGCAGCGAAGGACAAAACAGGTATTCACCCCTCCACTTT
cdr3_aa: CASSEGQNRYSPLHF

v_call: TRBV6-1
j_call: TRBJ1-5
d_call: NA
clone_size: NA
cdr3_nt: TGTGCCAGCAGTGCTACTCCCCGCGCGGGGTGTCAGCCCCAGCATTTT
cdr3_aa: CASSATPRAGCQPQHF

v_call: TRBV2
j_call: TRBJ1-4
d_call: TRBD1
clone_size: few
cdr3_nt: TGTGCCAGCAGACAGGACAGGGACGAAAAACTGTTTTTT
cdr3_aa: CASRQDRDEKLFF

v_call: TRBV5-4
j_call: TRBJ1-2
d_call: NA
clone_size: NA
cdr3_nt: TGTGCCAGCAGCTTGTGGGGGGGTTCGAATGGCTACACCTTC
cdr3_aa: CASSLWGGSNGYTF

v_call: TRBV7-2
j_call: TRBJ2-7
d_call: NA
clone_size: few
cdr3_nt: TGTGCCAGCAGCCCTTCAGGGGGGCCCTACGAGCAGTACTTC
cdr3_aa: CASSPSGGPYEQYF

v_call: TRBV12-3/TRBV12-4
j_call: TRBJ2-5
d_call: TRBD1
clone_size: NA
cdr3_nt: TGTGCCAGCACTCTGGACAGGGGAGAGACCCAGTACTTC
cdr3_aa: CASTLDRGETQYF

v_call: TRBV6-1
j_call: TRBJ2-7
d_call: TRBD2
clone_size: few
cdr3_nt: TGTGCCAGCAGTGATGGCCAGCGGGGCCGTATCTTC
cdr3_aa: CASSDGQRGRIF

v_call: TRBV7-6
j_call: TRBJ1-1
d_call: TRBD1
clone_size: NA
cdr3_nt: TGTGCCAGCAGCCTGGGACAGGGGTATACTGAAGCTTTCTTT
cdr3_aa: CASSLGQGYTEAFF

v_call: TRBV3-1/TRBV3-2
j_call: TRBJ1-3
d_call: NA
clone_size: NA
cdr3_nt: TGTGCCAGCAGCTACGAGAGCTCTGGAAACACCATATATTTT
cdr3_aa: CASSYESSGNTIYF

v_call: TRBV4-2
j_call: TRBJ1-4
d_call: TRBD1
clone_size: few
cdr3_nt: TGTGCCAGCAGCCAAGATCTGGACAGGGAAGGGTCTAATGAAAAACTGTTTTTT
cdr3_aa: CASSQDLDREGSNEKLFF

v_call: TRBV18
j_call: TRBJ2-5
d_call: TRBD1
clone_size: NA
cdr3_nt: TGTGCCAGCTCCCCTGGGACAGGGGATCTTAAGACCCAGTACTTC
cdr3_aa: CASSPGTGDLKTQYF

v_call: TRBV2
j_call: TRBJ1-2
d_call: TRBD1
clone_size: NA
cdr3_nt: TGTGCCAGCAGCACCGGGACAGGGTTGGGGGGCTATGGCTACACCTTC
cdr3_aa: CASSTGTGLGGYGYTF

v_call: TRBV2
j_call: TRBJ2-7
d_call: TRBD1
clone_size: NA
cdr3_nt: TGTGCCAGCAGTGATCATCAGGGGGCCTACGAGCAGTACTTC
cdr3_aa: CASSDHQGAYEQYF

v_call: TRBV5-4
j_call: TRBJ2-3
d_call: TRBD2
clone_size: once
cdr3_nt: TGTGCCAGCAGCCCGGTGGGACTAGCGGAGCCCACAGATACGCAGTATTTT
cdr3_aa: CASSPVGLAEPTDTQYF

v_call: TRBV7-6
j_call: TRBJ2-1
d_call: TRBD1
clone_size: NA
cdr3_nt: TGTGCCAGCAGCTTAACTCTTAAGGGGACAGGGAAGAATGAGCAGTTCTTC
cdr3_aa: CASSLTLKGTGKNEQFF

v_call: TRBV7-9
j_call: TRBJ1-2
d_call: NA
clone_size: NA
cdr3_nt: TGTGCCAGCTTTACAGCTTGGGCCGGCTACACCTTC
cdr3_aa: CASFTAWAGYTF

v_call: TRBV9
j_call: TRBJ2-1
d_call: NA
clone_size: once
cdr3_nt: TGTGCCAGCAGCGTAGCTCCAGGGTACGGCAATGAGCAGTTCTTC
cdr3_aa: CASSVAPGYGNEQFF

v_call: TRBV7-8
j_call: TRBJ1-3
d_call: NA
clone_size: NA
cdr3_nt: TGTGCCAGCAGCTCGACAAGAGTTTCAGGAAACACCATATATTTT
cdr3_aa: CASSSTRVSGNTIYF

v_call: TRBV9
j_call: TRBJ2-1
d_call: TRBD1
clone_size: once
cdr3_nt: TGTGCCAGCAGCGTAGCTAGAGACAGGGTTAATGAGCAGTTCTTC
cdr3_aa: CASSVARDRVNEQFF